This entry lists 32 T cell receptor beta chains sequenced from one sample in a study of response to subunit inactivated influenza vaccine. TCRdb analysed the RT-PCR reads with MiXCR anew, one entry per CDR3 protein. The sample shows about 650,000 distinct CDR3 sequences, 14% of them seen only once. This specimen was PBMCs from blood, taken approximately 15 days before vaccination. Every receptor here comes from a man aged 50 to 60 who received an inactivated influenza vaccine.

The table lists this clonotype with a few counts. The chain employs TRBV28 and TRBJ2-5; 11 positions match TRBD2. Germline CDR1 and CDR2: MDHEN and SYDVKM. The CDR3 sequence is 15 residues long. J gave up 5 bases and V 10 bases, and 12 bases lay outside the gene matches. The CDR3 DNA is TGTGCCACCATGACACTAGCGGGAGTTCGCGAGACCCAGTACTTC. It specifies CATMTLAGVRETQYF.

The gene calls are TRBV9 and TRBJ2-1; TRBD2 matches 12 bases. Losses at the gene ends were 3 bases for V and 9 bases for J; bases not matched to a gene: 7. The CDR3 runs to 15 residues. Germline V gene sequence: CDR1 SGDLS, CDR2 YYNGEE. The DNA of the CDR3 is TGTGCCAGCAGCGCCGGAACTAGCGGGGGGTCTGAGCAGTTCTTC. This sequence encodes CASSAGTSGGSEQFF. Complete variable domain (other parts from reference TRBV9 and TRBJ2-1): DSGVTQTPKHLITATGQRVTLRCSPRSGDLSVYWYQQSLDQGLQFLIQYYNGEERAKGNILERFSAQQFPDLHSELNLSSLELGDSALYFCASSAGTSGGSEQFFGPGTRLTVL.

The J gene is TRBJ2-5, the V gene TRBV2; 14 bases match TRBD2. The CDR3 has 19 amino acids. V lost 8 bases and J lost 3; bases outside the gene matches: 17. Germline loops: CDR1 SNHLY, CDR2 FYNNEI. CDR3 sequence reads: CASCPGLAGVSLLKETQYF. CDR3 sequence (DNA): TGTGCCAGCTGTCCGGGACTAGCGGGAGTTAGTCTATTGAAAGAGACCCAGTACTTC.

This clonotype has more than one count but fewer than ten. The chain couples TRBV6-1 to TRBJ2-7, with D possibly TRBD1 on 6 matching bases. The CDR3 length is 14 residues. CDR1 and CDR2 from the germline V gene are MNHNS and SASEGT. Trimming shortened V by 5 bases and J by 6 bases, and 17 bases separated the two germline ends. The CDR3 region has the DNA TGTGCCAGCAGTCCCCGGACAGCGAGGGGCGAGCAGTACTTC. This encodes CASSPRTARGEQYF.

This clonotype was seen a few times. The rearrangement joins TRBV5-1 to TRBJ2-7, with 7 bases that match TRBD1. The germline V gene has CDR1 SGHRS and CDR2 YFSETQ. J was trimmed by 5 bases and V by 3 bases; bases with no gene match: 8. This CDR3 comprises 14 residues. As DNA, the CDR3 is TGCGCCAGCAGCTCCTATACAGGGGCCAACGAGCAGTACTTC. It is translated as CASSSYTGANEQYF. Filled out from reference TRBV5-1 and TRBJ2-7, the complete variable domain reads KAGVTQTPRYLIKTRGQQVTLSCSPISGHRSVSWYQQTPGQGLQFLFEYFSETQRNKGNFPGRFSGRQFSNSRSEMNVSTLELGDSALYLCASSSYTGANEQYFGPGTRLTVT.

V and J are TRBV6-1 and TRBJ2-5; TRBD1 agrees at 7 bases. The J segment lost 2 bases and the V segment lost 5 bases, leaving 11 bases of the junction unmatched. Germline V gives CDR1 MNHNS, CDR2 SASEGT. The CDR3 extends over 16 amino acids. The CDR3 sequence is CASSTSGTVAQETQYF. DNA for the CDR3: TGTGCCAGCAGTACATCCGGGACAGTAGCACAAGAGACCCAGTACTTC.

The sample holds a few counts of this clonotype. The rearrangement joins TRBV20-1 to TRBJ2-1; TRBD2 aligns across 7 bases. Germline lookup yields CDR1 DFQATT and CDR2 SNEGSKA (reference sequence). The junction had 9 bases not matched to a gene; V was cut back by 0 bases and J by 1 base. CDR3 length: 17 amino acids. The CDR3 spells CSARDLAREWSYNEQFF. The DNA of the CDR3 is TGCAGTGCTAGAGATCTCGCGCGGGAGTGGTCCTACAATGAGCAGTTCTTC.

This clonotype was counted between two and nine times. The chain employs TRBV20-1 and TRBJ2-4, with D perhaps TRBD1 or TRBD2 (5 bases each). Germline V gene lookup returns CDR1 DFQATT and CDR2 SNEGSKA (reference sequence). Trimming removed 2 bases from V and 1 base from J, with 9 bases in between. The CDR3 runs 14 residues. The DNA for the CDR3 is TGCAGTGCTAGATTAGAGGGGGCCAAAAACATTCAGTACTTC. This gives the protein CSARLEGAKNIQYF.

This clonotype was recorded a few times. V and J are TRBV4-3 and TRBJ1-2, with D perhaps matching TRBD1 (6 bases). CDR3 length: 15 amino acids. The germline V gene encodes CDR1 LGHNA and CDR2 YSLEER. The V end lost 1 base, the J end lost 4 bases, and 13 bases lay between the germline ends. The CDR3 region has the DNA TGCGCCAGCAGCCAAGCGGGTGGGGGCGGCTATGGCTACACCTTC. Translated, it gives CASSQAGGGGYGYTF.

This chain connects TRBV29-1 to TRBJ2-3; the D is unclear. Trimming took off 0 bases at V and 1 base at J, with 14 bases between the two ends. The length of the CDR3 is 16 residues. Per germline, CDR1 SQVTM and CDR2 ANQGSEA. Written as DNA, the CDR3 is TGCAGCGTTGAAGATCCGGACCATCTTCGCACAGATACGCAGTATTTT. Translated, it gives CSVEDPDHLRTDTQYF.

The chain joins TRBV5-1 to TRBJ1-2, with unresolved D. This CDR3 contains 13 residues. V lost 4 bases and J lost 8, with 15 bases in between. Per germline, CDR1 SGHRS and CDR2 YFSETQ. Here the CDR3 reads CASSPHGEQGYTF. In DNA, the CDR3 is TGCGCCAGCAGCCCACACGGAGAGCAGGGCTACACCTTC.

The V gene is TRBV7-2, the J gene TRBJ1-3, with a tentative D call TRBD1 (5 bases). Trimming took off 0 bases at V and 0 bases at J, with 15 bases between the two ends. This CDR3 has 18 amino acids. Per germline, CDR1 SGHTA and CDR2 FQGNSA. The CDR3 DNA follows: TGTGCCAGCAGCTTAGCGGGGAGGGGACCGATCTCTGGAAACACCATATATTTT. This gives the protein CASSLAGRGPISGNTIYF.

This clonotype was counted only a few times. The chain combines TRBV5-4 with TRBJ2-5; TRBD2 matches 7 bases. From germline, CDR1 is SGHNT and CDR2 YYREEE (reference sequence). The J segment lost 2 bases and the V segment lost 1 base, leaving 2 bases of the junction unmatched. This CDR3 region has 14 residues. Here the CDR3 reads CASSLWRGQETQYF. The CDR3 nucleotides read TGTGCCAGCAGCTTGTGGCGGGGGCAAGAGACCCAGTACTTC.

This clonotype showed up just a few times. CDR3 sequence: CASSGQMGTGELFF. For the CDR3, the DNA is TGTGCCAGCAGTGGACAGATGGGGACCGGGGAGCTGTTTTTT. V gene TRBV2 combines with J gene TRBJ2-2; maybe TRBD1 (5 bases). Trimming stripped 4 bases from V and 5 bases from J, with 11 bases between. CDR1 is SNHLY and CDR2 is FYNNEI in the germline V gene. The CDR3 loop spans 14 amino acids.

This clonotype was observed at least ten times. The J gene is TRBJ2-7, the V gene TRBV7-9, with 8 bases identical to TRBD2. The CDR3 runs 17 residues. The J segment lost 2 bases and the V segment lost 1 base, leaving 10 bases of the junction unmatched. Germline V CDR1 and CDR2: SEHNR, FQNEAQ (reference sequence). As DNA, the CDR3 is TGTGCCAGCAGCTTAGTCCCCGCCGGGGGGGCACCCTACGAGCAGTACTTC. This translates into CASSLVPAGGAPYEQYF.

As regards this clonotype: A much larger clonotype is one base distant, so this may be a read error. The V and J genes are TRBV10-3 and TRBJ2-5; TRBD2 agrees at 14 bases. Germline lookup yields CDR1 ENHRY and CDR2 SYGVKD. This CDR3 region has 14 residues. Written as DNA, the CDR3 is TGTGCCATCACTACGGGACTAGCGGGAGAGACCCTGTACTTC. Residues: CAITTGLAGETLYF.

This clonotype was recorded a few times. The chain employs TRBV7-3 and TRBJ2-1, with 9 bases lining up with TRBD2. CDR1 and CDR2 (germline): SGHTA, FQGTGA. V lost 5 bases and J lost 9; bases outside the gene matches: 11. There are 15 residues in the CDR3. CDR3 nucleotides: TGTGCCAGCAGCCCCCGGACTAGCGATCGGGGTGAGCAGTTCTTC. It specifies CASSPRTSDRGEQFF.

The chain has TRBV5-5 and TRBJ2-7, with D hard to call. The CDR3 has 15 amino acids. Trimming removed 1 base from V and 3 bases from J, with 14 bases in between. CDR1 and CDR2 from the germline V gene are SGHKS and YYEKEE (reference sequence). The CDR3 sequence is CASSLSPLSHYEQYF. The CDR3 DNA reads TGTGCCAGCAGCTTGTCCCCACTATCCCACTACGAGCAGTACTTC.

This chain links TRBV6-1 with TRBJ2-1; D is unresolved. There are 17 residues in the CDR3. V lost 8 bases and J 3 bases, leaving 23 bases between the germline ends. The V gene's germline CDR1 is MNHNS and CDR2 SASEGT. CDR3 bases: TGTGCCAGCGAAATCTTCCAGAATAGCAGTTACTACAATGAGCAGTTCTTC. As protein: CASEIFQNSSYYNEQFF.

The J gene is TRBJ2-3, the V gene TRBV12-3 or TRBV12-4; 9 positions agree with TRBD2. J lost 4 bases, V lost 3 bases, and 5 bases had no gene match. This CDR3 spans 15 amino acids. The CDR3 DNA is TGTGCCAGCAGTTTCACAGCGGGGGGACCAGATACGCAGTATTTT. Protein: CASSFTAGGPDTQYF.

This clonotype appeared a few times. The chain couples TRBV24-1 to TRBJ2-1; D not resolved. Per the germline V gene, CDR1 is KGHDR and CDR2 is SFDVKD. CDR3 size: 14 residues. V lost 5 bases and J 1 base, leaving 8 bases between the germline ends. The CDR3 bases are TGTGCCACCAGTGGGAAGTCATCCTACAATGAGCAGTTCTTC. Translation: CATSGKSSYNEQFF.

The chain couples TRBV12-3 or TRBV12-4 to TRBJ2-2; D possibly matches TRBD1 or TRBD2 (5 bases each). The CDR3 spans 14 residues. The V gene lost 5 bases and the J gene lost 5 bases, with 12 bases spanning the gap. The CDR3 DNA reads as TGTGCCAGCAGTGGGCTGTGGGGGACCGGGGAGCTGTTTTTT. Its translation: CASSGLWGTGELFF.

DNA for the CDR3: TGCAGTGCTAGAGATGAGGGGATTCAGCCCCAGCATTTT. It codes for CSARDEGIQPQHF. The chain employs TRBV20-1 and TRBJ1-5; the D gene is possibly TRBD1 (5 bases). V lost 0 bases to trimming and J lost 6 bases, with 9 bases between them. CDR1 and CDR2 from the germline V gene are DFQATT and SNEGSKA (reference sequence). The CDR3 is 13 residues long.

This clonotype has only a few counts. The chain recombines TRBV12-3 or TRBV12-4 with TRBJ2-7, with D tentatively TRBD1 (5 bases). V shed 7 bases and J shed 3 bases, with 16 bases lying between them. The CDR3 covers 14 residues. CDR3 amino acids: CASNQKGVRYEQYF. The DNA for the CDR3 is TGTGCCAGCAACCAGAAAGGGGTACGCTACGAGCAGTACTTC.

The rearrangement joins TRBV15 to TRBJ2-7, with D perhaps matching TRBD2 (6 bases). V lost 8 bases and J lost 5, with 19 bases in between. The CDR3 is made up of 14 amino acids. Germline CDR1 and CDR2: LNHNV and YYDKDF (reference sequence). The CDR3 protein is CATGGIRSWDEQYF. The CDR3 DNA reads TGTGCCACCGGAGGGATTCGAAGTTGGGACGAGCAGTACTTC. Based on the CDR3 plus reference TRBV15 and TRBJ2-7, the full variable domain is DAMVIQNPRYQVTQFGKPVTLSCSQTLNHNVMYWYQQKSSQAPKLLFHYYDKDFNNEADTPDNFQSRRPNTSFCFLDIRSPGLGDTAMYLCATGGIRSWDEQYFGPGTRLTVT.

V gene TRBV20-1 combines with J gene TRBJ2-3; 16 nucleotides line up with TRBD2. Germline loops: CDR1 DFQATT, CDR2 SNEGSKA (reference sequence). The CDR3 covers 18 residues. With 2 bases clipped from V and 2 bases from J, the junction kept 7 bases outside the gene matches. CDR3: CSARRGLAGGIITDTQYF. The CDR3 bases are TGCAGTGCTAGAAGGGGACTAGCGGGGGGGATTATCACAGATACGCAGTATTTT.

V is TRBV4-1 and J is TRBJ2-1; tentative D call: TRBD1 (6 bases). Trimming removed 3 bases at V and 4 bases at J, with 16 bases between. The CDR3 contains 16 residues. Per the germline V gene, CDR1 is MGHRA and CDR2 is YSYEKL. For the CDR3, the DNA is TGCGCCAGCAGCCAGAGAACCGGGACACCGTACAATGAGCAGTTCTTC. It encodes CASSQRTGTPYNEQFF.

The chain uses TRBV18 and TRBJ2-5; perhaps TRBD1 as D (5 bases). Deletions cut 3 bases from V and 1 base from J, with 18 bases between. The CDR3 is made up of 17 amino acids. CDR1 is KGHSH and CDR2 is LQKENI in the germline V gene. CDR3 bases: TGTGCCAGCTCACCTGCCGTTGGGCAGGGCTCCCAAGAGACCCAGTACTTC. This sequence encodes CASSPAVGQGSQETQYF.

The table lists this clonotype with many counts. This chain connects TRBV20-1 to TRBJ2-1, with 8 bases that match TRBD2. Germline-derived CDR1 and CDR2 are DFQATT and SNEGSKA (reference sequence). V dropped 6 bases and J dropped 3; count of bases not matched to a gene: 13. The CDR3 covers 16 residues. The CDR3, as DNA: TGCAGTGCCCAGCCTACAAGCGGGAGAAGCTACAATGAGCAGTTCTTC. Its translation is CSAQPTSGRSYNEQFF.

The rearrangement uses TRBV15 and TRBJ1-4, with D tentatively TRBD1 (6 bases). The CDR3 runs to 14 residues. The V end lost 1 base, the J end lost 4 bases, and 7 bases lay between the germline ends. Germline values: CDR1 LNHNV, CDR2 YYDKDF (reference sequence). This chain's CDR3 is CATSRGQVNEKLFF. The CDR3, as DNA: TGTGCCACCAGCAGAGGACAGGTTAATGAAAAACTGTTTTTT.

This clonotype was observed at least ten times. The CDR3 region is CASRTQVSGANVLTF. The CDR3 region has the DNA TGTGCCAGCAGAACCCAGGTCTCTGGGGCCAACGTCCTGACTTTC. The chain uses TRBV6-2 or TRBV6-3 and TRBJ2-6; D ambiguous. V lost 6 bases and J 0 bases, leaving 9 bases between the germline ends. Germline V lookup: CDR1 MNHEY, CDR2 SVGEGT. The CDR3 length is 15 residues.

The CDR3 sequence is CASSQKGGKQFF. The CDR3 DNA follows: TGTGCCAGCAGCCAGAAGGGGGGCAAGCAGTTCTTC. The chain has TRBV7-2 and TRBJ2-1, with D perhaps being TRBD1 or TRBD2 (6 bases each). CDR1 is SGHTA and CDR2 is FQGNSA in the germline V gene. This CDR3 region has 12 residues. V was pared by 5 bases and J by 11 bases, with 13 bases between.